Following are 31 T cell receptor beta chains from one sample sequenced in a study of cytomegalovirus exposure and HLA in healthy donors. Both 60 Vbeta primers and 13 Jbeta primers went into the PCR. The data were produced by immunoSEQ multiplex PCR, yet TCRdb's version contains in-frame clones alone and is incomplete. In the table there are some 250,000 clones, 82% of which are singletons. Sequences were obtained from PBMCs. The receptors were gathered from a woman between 40 and 55 years old in good health and CMV-seropositive.

The chain employs TRBV19 and TRBJ2-2; 7 bases match TRBD2. After removal of 4 bases from V and 5 bases from J, the junction contained 7 bases not matched to a gene. The CDR3 has 15 residues. CDR1 LNHDA and CDR2 SQIVND come from the germline V gene (reference sequence). As DNA, the CDR3 is TGTGCCAGTAGTACTGCCTGGGGGGGTACCGGGGAGCTGTTTTTT. This codes for CASSTAWGGTGELFF. Combining the CDR3 with reference TRBV19 and TRBJ2-2 gives the whole variable domain DGGITQSPKYLFRKEGQNVTLSCEQNLNHDAMYWYRQDPGQGLRLIYYSQIVNDFQKGDIAEGYSVSREKKESFPLTVTSAQKNPTAFYLCASSTAWGGTGELFFGEGSRLTVL.

Turning to this clone: Mismatch with germline at one junction end may stem from a read error. The chain uses TRBV7-9 and TRBJ2-7, with D maybe TRBD2 (5 bases). This CDR3 is built from 12 residues. Germline V lookup: CDR1 SEHNR, CDR2 FQNEAQ (reference sequence). The CDR3 loop is CSSSTLVYEQYF. CDR3 bases: TGTTCCAGCAGCACACTAGTGTACGAGCAGTACTTC.

The J gene is TRBJ2-6, the V gene TRBV7-3; 8 bases line up with TRBD1. The CDR3 has 15 amino acids. V was pared by 2 bases and J by 12 bases, with 9 bases of the junction left unmatched. Per germline, CDR1 SGHTA and CDR2 FQGTGA. CDR3 amino acids: CASSLGIRGQGVLTF. Here the CDR3 DNA reads TGTGCCAGCAGCTTAGGAATCAGGGGGCAAGGCGTCCTGACTTTC.

The rearrangement uses TRBV23-1 and TRBJ1-6; D unclear. TRBV23-1 is marked as an open reading frame, function uncertain. The V gene lost 0 bases and the J gene lost 7 bases, with 10 bases spanning the gap. The length of the CDR3 is 15 residues. The CDR3 sequence: CASSQSGSENSPLHF. CDR3 bases: TGCGCCAGCAGTCAATCAGGCAGCGAGAATTCACCCCTCCACTTT.

The chain couples TRBV5-1 to TRBJ2-7; no definite D call. With 4 bases removed from V and 0 bases from J, the gap between germline ends came to 11 bases. The CDR3 has 14 amino acids. Germline V gene lookup returns CDR1 SGHRS and CDR2 YFSETQ. CDR3 sequence: CASSGQSHSYEQYF. The CDR3 DNA reads as TGCGCCAGCAGCGGCCAGTCCCACTCCTACGAGCAGTACTTC.

V usage is TRBV4-1 and J usage is TRBJ2-1, with TRBD2 matching 7 bases. Germline-derived CDR1 and CDR2 are MGHRA and YSYEKL. The trim removed 1 base at V and 10 bases at J, leaving 10 bases unmatched. The CDR3 is 15 amino acids. This chain's CDR3 is CASSQAGVLAVEQFF. CDR3 bases: TGCGCCAGCAGCCAAGCGGGGGTCCTAGCGGTCGAGCAGTTCTTC.

The genes are TRBV2 and TRBJ2-1; D remains ambiguous. The CDR3 is 14 residues long. V lost 6 bases and J lost 12, with 21 bases in between. Per the germline V gene, CDR1 is SNHLY and CDR2 is FYNNEI. The CDR3 sequence: CASSPDLDSIGQFF. CDR3 coding DNA: TGTGCCAGCAGCCCAGACCTAGATTCGATAGGGCAGTTCTTC. The complete variable domain, with remaining parts taken from reference TRBV2 and TRBJ2-1, reads EPEVTQTPSHQVTQMGQEVILRCVPISNHLYFYWYRQILGQKVEFLVSFYNNEISEKSEIFDDQFSVERPDGSNFTLKIRSTKLEDSAMYFCASSPDLDSIGQFFGPGTRLTVL.

This chain connects TRBV6-5 to TRBJ1-6; tentatively, D is TRBD1 (6 bases). Germline V gene lookup returns CDR1 MNHEY and CDR2 SVGAGI. This CDR3 has 14 amino acids. V was cut by 0 bases and J by 13 bases, with 13 bases left in between. CDR3: CASSYSQGRGPLHF. CDR3 nucleotides: TGTGCCAGCAGTTACTCGCAGGGGAGGGGCCCCCTCCACTTT.

The chain uses TRBV4-3 and TRBJ1-2, with D possibly matching TRBD1 (5 bases). CDR1 and CDR2 from the germline V gene are LGHNA and YSLEER. The CDR3 is 14 amino acids. V was pared by 2 bases and J by 4 bases, with 11 bases between. In DNA, the CDR3 is TGCGCCAGCAGCCAATCGACAGCTTTCTATGGCTACACCTTC. It translates to CASSQSTAFYGYTF.

This sequence joins TRBV6-1 and TRBJ1-2; D remains ambiguous. V was cut by 8 bases and J by 2 bases, with 15 bases left in between. The CDR3 totals 14 residues. Germline V gene lookup returns CDR1 MNHNS and CDR2 SASEGT. The CDR3 loop reads CASRSQRGNYGYTF. The CDR3 bases are TGTGCCAGCCGATCCCAGCGTGGGAACTATGGCTACACCTTC.

The CDR3 coding sequence is TGCGCCAGCAGCTCCGGCCGCTACCTGGGGGCTGCGGACACTGAAGCTTTCTTT. Protein product: CASSSGRYLGAADTEAFF. This chain joins TRBV5-1 and TRBJ1-1, with a weak D call TRBD1 (6 bases). The CDR3 is made up of 18 amino acids. Germline V CDR1 and CDR2: SGHRS, YFSETQ. V dropped 3 bases and J dropped 3 bases, with 24 bases sitting between them.

The genes are TRBV27 and TRBJ1-6; 7 bases map to TRBD1. CDR3 length: 14 amino acids. V shed 2 bases, J shed 8 bases, and the junction held 3 bases outside the gene matches. CDR1 and CDR2 (germline): MNHEY, SMNVEV (reference sequence). CDR3 bases: TGTGCCAGCAGTTTAAAAGGGGGCGATTCACCCCTCCACTTT. This sequence encodes CASSLKGGDSPLHF.

The V gene is TRBV7-2, the J gene TRBJ1-2, with TRBD1 matching 10 bases. Germline V CDR1 and CDR2: SGHTA, FQGNSA. Losses at the gene ends were 1 base for V and 8 bases for J; bases not matched to a gene: 7. The CDR3 contains 15 residues. The DNA for the CDR3 is TGTGCCAGCAGCTTAGTGACAGGGACAGGGGTCGGCTACACCTTC. Its translation: CASSLVTGTGVGYTF.

The chain has TRBV6-4 and TRBJ2-2; TRBD2 matches 8 bases. The CDR3 length is 14 residues. In germline, CDR1 is MRHNA, CDR2 SNTAGT. Losses at the gene ends were 9 bases for V and 0 bases for J; bases not matched to a gene: 3. CDR3: CASKTSANTGELFF. As DNA, the CDR3 is TGTGCCAGTAAGACTAGCGCGAACACCGGGGAGCTGTTTTTT.

The chain joins TRBV9 to TRBJ2-5; 12 nucleotides agree with TRBD2. Germline CDR1 is SGDLS and CDR2 is YYNGEE. This CDR3 spans 16 amino acids. With 3 bases clipped from V and 2 bases from J, the junction kept 5 bases outside the gene matches. CDR3 protein: CASSGRLAGVQETQYF. The CDR3 DNA follows: TGTGCCAGCAGCGGTCGACTAGCGGGGGTACAAGAGACCCAGTACTTC. The whole variable domain, remainder taken from reference TRBV9 and TRBJ2-5, is DSGVTQTPKHLITATGQRVTLRCSPRSGDLSVYWYQQSLDQGLQFLIQYYNGEERAKGNILERFSAQQFPDLHSELNLSSLELGDSALYFCASSGRLAGVQETQYFGPGTRLLVL.

The chain employs TRBV7-2 and TRBJ2-7; D possibly corresponds to TRBD2 (6 bases). This CDR3 contains 13 residues. Deletions cut 1 base from V and 6 bases from J, with 10 bases between. Germline V lookup: CDR1 SGHTA, CDR2 FQGNSA. The CDR3 loop reads CASSLDWGGEQYF. The CDR3 nucleotides are TGTGCCAGCAGCTTAGACTGGGGAGGCGAGCAGTACTTC.

The rearrangement uses TRBV9 and TRBJ2-5, with 10 bases matching TRBD1. V was pared by 3 bases and J by 5 bases, with 7 bases of the junction left unmatched. Germline V gene sequence: CDR1 SGDLS, CDR2 YYNGEE. CDR3 length equals 15 residues. CDR3 bases: TGTGCCAGCAGCGCCCTGACAGGGGGCTTCGAGACCCAGTACTTC. Amino acids: CASSALTGGFETQYF.

The rearrangement joins TRBV19 to TRBJ2-1; D perhaps matches TRBD1 (5 bases). Germline V gene data show CDR1 as LNHDA and CDR2 as SQIVND (reference sequence). Trimming removed 3 bases from V and 3 bases from J, with 12 bases in between. CDR3 length: 15 amino acids. CDR3 in amino acids: CASSMQGGIYNEQFF. The CDR3 DNA is TGTGCCAGTAGTATGCAGGGCGGAATCTACAATGAGCAGTTCTTC.

This clone was seen once. V usage is TRBV6-1 and J usage is TRBJ2-7, with D possibly being TRBD2 (6 bases). CDR3 size: 12 residues. Per germline, CDR1 MNHNS and CDR2 SASEGT. Between the trimmed V and J ends, which lost 8 bases and 0 bases, there was a span of 8 bases. CDR3 nucleotides: TGTGCCAGCGCGGGGTACTCCTACGAGCAGTACTTC. This encodes CASAGYSYEQYF.

The V and J genes are TRBV5-6 and TRBJ2-7; D not certain. V lost 5 bases, J lost 5 bases, and 8 bases lay in between. CDR3 size: 11 residues. In germline, CDR1 is SGHDT, CDR2 YYEEEE. CDR3 bases: TGTGCCAGCAGTCGCGAGCACGAGCAGTACTTC. Translation: CASSREHEQYF.

V usage is TRBV30 and J usage is TRBJ2-3; 10 bases are a match to TRBD2. This CDR3 is 17 amino acids long. V was clipped by 1 base and J by 0 bases; unmatched bases: 7. CDR1 and CDR2 from the germline V gene are GTSNPN and SVGIG (reference sequence). Here the CDR3 reads CAWSDLWTSGSTDTQYF. The CDR3 DNA is TGTGCCTGGAGTGATCTCTGGACTAGCGGAAGCACAGATACGCAGTATTTT.

The V gene is TRBV7-2, the J gene TRBJ2-4; a weak D match, TRBD2 (6 bases). Looked up from germline, CDR1 is SGHTA and CDR2 is FQGNSA. The length of the CDR3 is 14 residues. Trimming stripped 1 base from V and 7 bases from J, with 11 bases between. CDR3: CASSLGGGGNIQYF. CDR3 nucleotide sequence: TGTGCCAGCAGCTTAGGGGGAGGAGGGAACATTCAGTACTTC.

J is TRBJ2-1 and V is TRBV5-4; 10 positions match TRBD2. Germline values: CDR1 SGHNT, CDR2 YYREEE (reference sequence). This CDR3 region has 17 residues. The trim removed 0 bases at V and 2 bases at J, leaving 5 bases unmatched. The CDR3 DNA follows: TGTGCCAGCAGCTTGGAAGCGGGGGGGCCTCCCTACAATGAGCAGTTCTTC. Translation gives CASSLEAGGPPYNEQFF.

The CDR3 bases are TGTGCCAGCAGTTTAGGAACAGGGTTCACTGAAGCTTTCTTT. It encodes CASSLGTGFTEAFF. The chain links TRBV27 to TRBJ1-1; weak D call: TRBD1 (6 bases). V dropped 2 bases and J dropped 4 bases, with 11 bases sitting between them. The CDR3 covers 14 residues. Germline V gene lookup returns CDR1 MNHEY and CDR2 SMNVEV (reference sequence).

The chain combines TRBV5-4 with TRBJ1-2; 7 positions match TRBD1. CDR3 length equals 15 residues. V shed 0 bases, J shed 2 bases, and the junction held 4 bases outside the gene matches. The germline CDR1 and CDR2 sequences are SGHNT and YYREEE (reference sequence). This CDR3 reads CASSLGGQPNYGYTF. The CDR3 DNA reads as TGTGCCAGCAGCTTGGGGGGACAGCCCAACTATGGCTACACCTTC. Filled out from reference TRBV5-4 and TRBJ1-2, the complete variable domain reads ETGVTQSPTHLIKTRGQQVTLRCSSQSGHNTVSWYQQALGQGPQFIFQYYREEENGRGNFPPRFSGLQFPNYSSELNVNALELDDSALYLCASSLGGQPNYGYTFGSGTRLTVV.

The DNA for the CDR3 is TGTGCCAGTAGTTCAGAGACAGACTATGGCTACACCTTC. This codes for CASSSETDYGYTF. This chain links TRBV19 with TRBJ1-2, with D perhaps TRBD1 (5 bases). The CDR3 is 13 amino acids. Trimming took off 5 bases at V and 3 bases at J, with 10 bases between the two ends. Germline CDR1 reads LNHDA; CDR2 reads SQIVND (reference sequence).

J is TRBJ2-7 and V is TRBV9, with TRBD1 matching over 7 bases. The V segment lost 4 bases and the J segment 4 bases; nucleotides outside the gene matches: 8. This CDR3 comprises 14 residues. Germline loops: CDR1 SGDLS, CDR2 YYNGEE. The CDR3 spells CASSPRDRGYEQYF. CDR3 nucleotides: TGTGCCAGCAGCCCCCGGGACAGAGGATACGAGCAGTACTTC. Variable domain in full (rest from reference TRBV9 and TRBJ2-7): DSGVTQTPKHLITATGQRVTLRCSPRSGDLSVYWYQQSLDQGLQFLIQYYNGEERAKGNILERFSAQQFPDLHSELNLSSLELGDSALYFCASSPRDRGYEQYFGPGTRLTVT.

This chain joins TRBV7-2 and TRBJ1-5; 7 bases fit TRBD1. The J segment lost 5 bases and the V segment lost 5 bases, leaving 3 bases of the junction unmatched. Germline loops: CDR1 SGHTA, CDR2 FQGNSA. The CDR3 is 13 residues long. The CDR3, as DNA: TGTGCCAGCAGCCGGGACAGTTATCAGCCCCAGCATTTT. This codes for CASSRDSYQPQHF.

This chain links TRBV6-1 with TRBJ1-1; TRBD1 agrees at 7 bases. The CDR3 covers 14 residues. The V and J ends lost 3 bases and 3 bases, in that order; junction bases with no gene match: 4. Germline values: CDR1 MNHNS, CDR2 SASEGT. CDR3 sequence (DNA): TGTGCCAGCAGTGAGTTGAGGGGGCACACTGAAGCTTTCTTT. Translation gives CASSELRGHTEAFF.

The chain carries TRBV7-9 and TRBJ2-3; TRBD2 aligns across 7 bases. With 4 bases clipped from V and 3 bases from J, the junction kept 1 base outside the gene matches. This CDR3 contains 13 residues. Germline-derived CDR1 and CDR2 are SEHNR and FQNEAQ (reference sequence). CDR3 nucleotide sequence: TGTGCCAGCAGCTATAGCGGGACAGATACGCAGTATTTT. It specifies CASSYSGTDTQYF.

Worth noting for this clone: The junction and the germline gene differ at one end; a read error may be behind it. This chain connects TRBV7-9 to TRBJ2-7, with 9 positions matching TRBD1. CDR3 length: 17 amino acids. The germline CDR1 and CDR2 sequences are SEHNR and FQNEAQ (reference sequence). In DNA, the CDR3 is TGTTCCAGCAGCTTAGTCTATTCCGGGACAGGGTACTACGAGCAGTACTTC. Amino acids: CSSSLVYSGTGYYEQYF. The variable domain in full, with the rest retrieved from reference TRBV7-9 and TRBJ2-7, is DTGVSQNPRHKITKRGQNVTFRCDPISEHNRLYWYRQTLGQGPEFLTYFQNEAQLEKSRLLSDRFSAERPKGSFSTLEIQRTEQGDSAMYLCSSSLVYSGTGYYEQYFGPGTRLTVT.